This entry lists 16 T cell receptor beta chains sequenced from one sample in a study of T-cell memory formation after mild COVID-19. TCRdb passed the 5' RACE reads through MiXCR, listing each CDR3 protein once. Counted here are roughly 550,000 distinct CDR3 sequences, about a fifth occurring once; the ten biggest clones make up 9.5% to 15%. Sequencing was performed on PBMCs or a T cell subset sorted from them (not recorded which). These receptors all come from an adult woman who had mild COVID-19 (a few samples of this study predate the infection). Cell type and time point are not known.

The chain links TRBV7-3 to TRBJ2-1; D possibly corresponds to TRBD1 (5 bases). This CDR3 comprises 15 residues. The V end was cut by 5 bases, the J end by 6 bases, with 17 bases between. The germline CDR1 and CDR2 sequences are SGHTA and FQGTGA. CDR3 in amino acids: CASSPRAPRGNEQFF. In DNA form, the CDR3 reads TGTGCCAGCAGCCCAAGGGCTCCTAGGGGCAATGAGCAGTTCTTC.

The genes are TRBV20-1 and TRBJ2-3, with 13 bases lining up with TRBD2. V dropped 6 bases and J dropped 2; count of bases not matched to a gene: 8. The CDR3 sequence is 16 residues long. Germline loops: CDR1 DFQATT, CDR2 SNEGSKA (reference sequence). This CDR3 is CSANYGLAGDTDTQYF. For the CDR3, the DNA is TGCAGTGCAAACTACGGACTAGCGGGGGACACAGATACGCAGTATTTT.

V and J are TRBV19 and TRBJ1-6, with D possibly TRBD1 on 5 matching bases. Germline CDR1 LNHDA, CDR2 SQIVND (reference sequence). The CDR3 length is 15 residues. The V and J ends lost 5 bases and 6 bases respectively, with 14 bases between them. CDR3 nucleotides: TGTGCCAGTAGTCAAGTCGGGGGAGGTAATTCACCCCTCCACTTT. Translating it yields CASSQVGGGNSPLHF.

This chain links TRBV4-3 with TRBJ2-1; TRBD2 matches at 7 bases. Germline trimming cut 1 base from V and 4 bases from J; bases unmatched to any gene: 7. The CDR3 is 16 residues long. Germline CDR1 is LGHNA and CDR2 is YSLEER. CDR3 sequence reads: CASSQVAWEGYNEQFF. DNA of the CDR3: TGCGCCAGCAGCCAAGTAGCTTGGGAGGGATACAATGAGCAGTTCTTC.

The V call is TRBV9, the J call TRBJ2-1, with D perhaps matching TRBD2 (6 bases). The V gene's germline CDR1 is SGDLS and CDR2 YYNGEE. The CDR3 spans 15 residues. V gave up 0 bases and J gave up 4 bases, with 11 bases separating them. The CDR3 loop is CASSVDTGEYNEQFF. CDR3 nucleotides: TGTGCCAGCAGCGTAGATACGGGAGAATACAATGAGCAGTTCTTC.

V usage is TRBV6-2 or TRBV6-3 and J usage is TRBJ2-5, with 9 bases that match TRBD1. V was clipped by 6 bases and J by 5 bases; unmatched bases: 10. CDR1 is MNHEY, CDR2 SVGEGT, per germline. There are 15 residues in the CDR3. The CDR3 spells CASRKGQGPWETQYF. The CDR3 DNA reads TGTGCCAGCAGAAAGGGACAGGGCCCTTGGGAGACCCAGTACTTC.

The gene calls are TRBV7-9 and TRBJ2-3, with D possibly matching TRBD2 (6 bases). Germline CDR1 reads SEHNR; CDR2 reads FQNEAQ (reference sequence). Trimming took 3 bases from V and 3 from J, leaving 16 bases between them. The CDR3 is 16 residues long. The CDR3 region is CASSLTGETLTDTQYF. The CDR3 DNA reads as TGTGCCAGCAGCTTGACGGGGGAAACGCTAACAGATACGCAGTATTTT.

The chain joins TRBV20-1 to TRBJ2-5, with D perhaps TRBD1 (5 bases). CDR1 is DFQATT and CDR2 is SNEGSKA in the germline V gene (reference sequence). Trimming stripped 1 base from V and 5 bases from J, with 11 bases between. The CDR3 has 13 amino acids. The CDR3 DNA is TGCAGTGCTAGAGGGGGCCCCCTGGAGACCCAGTACTTC. Translated, it gives CSARGGPLETQYF.

In its sample, this clonotype was seen a few times. This chain joins TRBV5-1 and TRBJ2-1; unclear D gene. Trimming removed 4 bases from V and 5 bases from J, with 16 bases in between. Germline V gene lookup returns CDR1 SGHRS and CDR2 YFSETQ. This CDR3 is built from 15 residues. Here the CDR3 DNA reads TGCGCCAGCAGCCTGGGGTACGTACTGGACAATGAGCAGTTCTTC. Translation gives CASSLGYVLDNEQFF.

Only one count was recorded for this clonotype. The chain has TRBV7-8 and TRBJ2-3, with TRBD2 as a possible D gene (6 bases). Germline values: CDR1 SGHVS, CDR2 FQNEAQ. Trimming removed 2 bases at V and 0 bases at J, with 12 bases between. The CDR3 loop spans 16 amino acids. The DNA of the CDR3 is TGTGCCAGCAGCTTACAGTGGAGGGCTAGCACAGATACGCAGTATTTT. It codes for CASSLQWRASTDTQYF.

The rearrangement uses TRBV7-9 and TRBJ2-1, with D perhaps matching TRBD2 (5 bases). Trimming stripped 5 bases from V and 6 bases from J, with 17 bases between. Germline V gives CDR1 SEHNR, CDR2 FQNEAQ (reference sequence). CDR3 length: 15 amino acids. The CDR3 region is CASSPRVVYFNEQFF. The DNA for the CDR3 is TGTGCCAGCAGCCCGAGGGTTGTTTATTTCAATGAGCAGTTCTTC.

The chain has TRBV5-1 and TRBJ2-7; D not certain. The CDR3 contains 14 residues. CDR1 and CDR2 from the germline V gene are SGHRS and YFSETQ. Between the trimmed V and J ends, which lost 1 base and 0 bases, there was a span of 8 bases. The CDR3 sequence is CASSLTLSSYEQYF. The CDR3, as DNA: TGCGCCAGCAGCTTGACTCTCAGCTCCTACGAGCAGTACTTC.

The chain links TRBV20-1 to TRBJ2-7; D is possibly TRBD1 or TRBD2 (5 bases each). The ends were cut back, 1 base at V and 2 bases at J, with 9 bases in the middle. Germline CDR1 DFQATT, CDR2 SNEGSKA (reference sequence). This CDR3 contains 13 residues. Here the CDR3 reads CSARGDGTYEQYF. The CDR3 region has the DNA TGCAGTGCTAGAGGGGACGGCACCTACGAGCAGTACTTC.

In its sample, this clonotype was seen many times. The rearrangement uses TRBV6-2 or TRBV6-3 and TRBJ1-1; maybe TRBD1 (6 bases). In germline, CDR1 is MNHEY, CDR2 SVGEGT. The CDR3 runs to 13 residues. V gave up 3 bases and J gave up 5 bases, with 10 bases separating them. The CDR3 reads CASSYDRMTEAFF. CDR3 nucleotide sequence: TGTGCCAGCAGTTATGACAGGATGACTGAAGCTTTCTTT.

The chain links TRBV30 to TRBJ1-5, with 7 bases that match TRBD1. The ends lost 1 base at V and 7 bases at J; junction bases unmatched: 13. The CDR3 spans 16 residues. Germline CDR1 and CDR2: GTSNPN and SVGIG (reference sequence). The CDR3 sequence: CAWSDRYRGKNQPQHF. The DNA for the CDR3 is TGTGCCTGGAGTGACCGATACAGGGGAAAAAACCAGCCCCAGCATTTT. Full variable domain (remainder filled in from reference TRBV30 and TRBJ1-5): SQTIHQWPATLVQPVGSPLSLECTVEGTSNPNLYWYRQAAGRGLQLLFYSVGIGQISSEVPQNLSASRPQDRQFILSSKKLLLSDSGFYLCAWSDRYRGKNQPQHFGDGTRLSIL.

There are many counts of this clonotype. V usage is TRBV4-3 and J usage is TRBJ2-3; D is undetermined. V lost 0 bases and J lost 2, with 9 bases in between. The CDR3 contains 15 residues. CDR1 and CDR2 (germline): LGHNA, YSLEER. As DNA, the CDR3 is TGCGCCAGCAGCCAAGAAAGGTTCCCCACAGATACGCAGTATTTT. This codes for CASSQERFPTDTQYF.